This T cell receptor (beta chain) was recorded in a study of blood T cell repertoires in COVID-19. Some clones are missing from TCRdb's copy, which holds only in-frame ones; the method was immunoSEQ multiplex PCR. The table lists nearly 110,000 clones, more than 80% of them singletons. The CDR3 consists of 17 residues. V lost 3 bases and J lost 7; bases outside the gene matches: 12. Germline V gene lookup returns CDR1 KGHDR and CDR2 SFDVKD. The J gene is TRBJ1-4, the V gene TRBV24-1; 8 nucleotides agree with TRBD1. Input material: peripheral blood. The receptor's source is a woman aged 55-70 years with acute or convalescent COVID-19. CDR3 residues: CATSDSTGGQAGEKLFF. As DNA, the CDR3 is TGTGCCACCAGTGATAGTACCGGGGGACAGGCGGGTGAAAAACTGTTTTTT.